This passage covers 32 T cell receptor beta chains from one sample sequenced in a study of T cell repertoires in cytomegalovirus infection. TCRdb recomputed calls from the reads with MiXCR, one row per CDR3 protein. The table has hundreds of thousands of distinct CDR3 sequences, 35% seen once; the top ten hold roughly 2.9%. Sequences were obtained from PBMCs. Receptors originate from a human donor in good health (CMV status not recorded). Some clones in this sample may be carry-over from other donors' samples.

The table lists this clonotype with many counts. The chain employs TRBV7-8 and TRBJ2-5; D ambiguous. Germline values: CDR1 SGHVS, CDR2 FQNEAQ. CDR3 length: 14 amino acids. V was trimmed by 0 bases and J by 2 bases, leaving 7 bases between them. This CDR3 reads CASSLALLQETQYF. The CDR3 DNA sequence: TGTGCCAGCAGCTTAGCACTCCTACAAGAGACCCAGTACTTC.

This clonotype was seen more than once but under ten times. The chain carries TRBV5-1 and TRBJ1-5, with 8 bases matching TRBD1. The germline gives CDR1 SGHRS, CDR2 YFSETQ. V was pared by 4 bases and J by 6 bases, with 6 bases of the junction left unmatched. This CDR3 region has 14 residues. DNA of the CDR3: TGCGCCAGCAGCGAAGGGACAGGCGGTCAGCCCCAGCATTTT. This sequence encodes CASSEGTGGQPQHF.

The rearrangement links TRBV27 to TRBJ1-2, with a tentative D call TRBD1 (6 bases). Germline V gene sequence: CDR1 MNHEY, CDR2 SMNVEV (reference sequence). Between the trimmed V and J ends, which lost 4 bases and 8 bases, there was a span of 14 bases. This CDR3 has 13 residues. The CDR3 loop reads CASSSLDRFGYTF. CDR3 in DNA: TGTGCCAGCAGTTCATTGGACAGATTCGGCTACACCTTC.

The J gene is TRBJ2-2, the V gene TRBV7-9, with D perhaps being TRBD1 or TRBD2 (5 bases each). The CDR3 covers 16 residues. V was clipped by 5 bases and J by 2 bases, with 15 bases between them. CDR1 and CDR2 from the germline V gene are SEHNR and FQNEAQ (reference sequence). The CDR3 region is CASSPPGAYNTGELFF. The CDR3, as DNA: TGTGCCAGCAGCCCACCCGGGGCTTATAACACCGGGGAGCTGTTTTTT.

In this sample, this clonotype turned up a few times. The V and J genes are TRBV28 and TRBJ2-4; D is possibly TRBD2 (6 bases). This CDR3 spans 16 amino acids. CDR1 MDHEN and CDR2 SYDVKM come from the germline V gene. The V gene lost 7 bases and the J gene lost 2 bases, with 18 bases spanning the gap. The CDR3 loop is CASTKSGRGTKNIQYF. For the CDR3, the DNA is TGTGCCAGCACCAAATCGGGGCGGGGAACCAAAAACATTCAGTACTTC.

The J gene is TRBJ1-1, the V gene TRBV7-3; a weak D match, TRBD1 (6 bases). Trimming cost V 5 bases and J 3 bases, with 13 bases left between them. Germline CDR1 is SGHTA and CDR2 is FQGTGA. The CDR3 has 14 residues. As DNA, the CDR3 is TGTGCCAGCAGCCCTAGGGGGTCCCACACTGAAGCTTTCTTT. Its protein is CASSPRGSHTEAFF.

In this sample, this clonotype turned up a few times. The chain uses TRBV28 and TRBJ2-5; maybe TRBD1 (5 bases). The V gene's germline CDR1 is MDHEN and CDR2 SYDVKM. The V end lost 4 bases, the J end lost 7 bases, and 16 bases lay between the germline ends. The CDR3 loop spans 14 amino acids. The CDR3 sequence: CASSYQTDGGTQYF. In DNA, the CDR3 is TGTGCCAGCAGTTACCAGACAGATGGCGGGACCCAGTACTTC.

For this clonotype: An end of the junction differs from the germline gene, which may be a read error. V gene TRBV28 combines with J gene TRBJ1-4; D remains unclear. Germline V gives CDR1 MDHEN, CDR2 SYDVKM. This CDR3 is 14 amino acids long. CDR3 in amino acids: CASTLTATNVNLCF. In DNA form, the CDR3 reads TGTGCCAGCACCTTGACCGCAACTAATGTAAACCTGTGTTTT.

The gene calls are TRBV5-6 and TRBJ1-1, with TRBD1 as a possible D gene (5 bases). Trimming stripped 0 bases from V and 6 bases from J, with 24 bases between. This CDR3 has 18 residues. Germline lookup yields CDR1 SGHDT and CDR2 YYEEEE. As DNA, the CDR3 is TGTGCCAGCAGCTTGGCTCGGAGGGGCTCCGGGTCAGTATCTGAAGCTTTCTTT. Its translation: CASSLARRGSGSVSEAFF.

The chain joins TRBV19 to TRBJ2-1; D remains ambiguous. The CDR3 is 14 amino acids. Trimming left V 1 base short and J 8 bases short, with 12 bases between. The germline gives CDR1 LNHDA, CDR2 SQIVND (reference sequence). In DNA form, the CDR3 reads TGTGCCAGTAGTATAGTTGCCGGTCTAGATGAGCAGTTCTTC. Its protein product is CASSIVAGLDEQFF.

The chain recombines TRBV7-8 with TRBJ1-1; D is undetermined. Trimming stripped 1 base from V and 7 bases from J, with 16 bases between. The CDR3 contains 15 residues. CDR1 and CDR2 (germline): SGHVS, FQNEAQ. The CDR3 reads CASSLGFRVPGEAFF. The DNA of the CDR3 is TGTGCCAGCAGCTTAGGATTTAGGGTACCAGGTGAAGCTTTCTTT.

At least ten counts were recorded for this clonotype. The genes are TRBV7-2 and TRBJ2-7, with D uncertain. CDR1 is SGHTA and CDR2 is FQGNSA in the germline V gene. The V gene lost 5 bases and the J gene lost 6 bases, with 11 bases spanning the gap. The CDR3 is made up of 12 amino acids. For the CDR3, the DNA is TGTGCCAGCAGCCAGGACCGCACCGAGCAGTACTTC. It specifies CASSQDRTEQYF. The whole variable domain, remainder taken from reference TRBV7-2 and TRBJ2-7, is GAGVSQSPSNKVTEKGKDVELRCDPISGHTALYWYRQSLGQGLEFLIYFQGNSAPDKSGLPSDRFSAERTGGSVSTLTIQRTQQEDSAVYLCASSQDRTEQYFGPGTRLTVT.

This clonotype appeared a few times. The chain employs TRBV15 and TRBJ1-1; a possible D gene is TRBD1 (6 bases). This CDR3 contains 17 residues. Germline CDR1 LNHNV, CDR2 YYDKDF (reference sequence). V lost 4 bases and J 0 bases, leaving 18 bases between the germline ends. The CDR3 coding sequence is TGTGCCACCAGCACTACTCTTACAGGGTCCCTGAACACTGAAGCTTTCTTT. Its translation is CATSTTLTGSLNTEAFF.

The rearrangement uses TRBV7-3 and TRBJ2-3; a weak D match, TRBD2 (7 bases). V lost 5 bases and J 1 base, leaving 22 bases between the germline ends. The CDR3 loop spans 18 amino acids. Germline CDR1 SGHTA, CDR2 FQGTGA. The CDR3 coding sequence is TGTGCCAGCAGCATAAGGGACACTAGCGTTGAGGGCACAGATACGCAGTATTTT. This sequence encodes CASSIRDTSVEGTDTQYF.

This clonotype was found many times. The CDR3 loop reads CASSLADGELYTEAFF. CDR3 coding DNA: TGTGCCAGCAGCTTAGCAGACGGAGAGCTATACACTGAAGCTTTCTTT. The J gene is TRBJ1-1, the V gene TRBV7-8; D is unresolved. This CDR3 has 16 amino acids. Germline loops: CDR1 SGHVS, CDR2 FQNEAQ. Trimming took 0 bases from V and 3 from J, leaving 14 bases between them.

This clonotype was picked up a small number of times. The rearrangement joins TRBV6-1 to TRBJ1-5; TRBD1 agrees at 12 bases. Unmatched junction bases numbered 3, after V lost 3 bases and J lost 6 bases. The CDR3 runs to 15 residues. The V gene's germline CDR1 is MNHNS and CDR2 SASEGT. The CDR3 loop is CASSDWDRGLQPQHF. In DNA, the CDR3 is TGTGCCAGCAGTGATTGGGACAGGGGGCTTCAGCCCCAGCATTTT.

For the CDR3, the DNA is TGTGCCAGCAGCCAAAAGAGTCTCTATGGCTACACCTTC. It translates to CASSQKSLYGYTF. The chain has TRBV5-3 and TRBJ1-2; D remains unclear. TRBV5-3 is labeled an ORF, and its function is uncertain. Trimming cost V 8 bases and J 4 bases, with 15 bases left between them. CDR3 length: 13 residues.

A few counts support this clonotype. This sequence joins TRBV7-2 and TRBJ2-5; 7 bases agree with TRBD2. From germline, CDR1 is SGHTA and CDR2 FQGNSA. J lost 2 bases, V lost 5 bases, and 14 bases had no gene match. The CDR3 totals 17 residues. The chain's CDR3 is CASSPGEAGLLQETQYF. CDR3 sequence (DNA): TGTGCCAGCAGCCCGGGGGAAGCGGGGTTACTTCAAGAGACCCAGTACTTC.

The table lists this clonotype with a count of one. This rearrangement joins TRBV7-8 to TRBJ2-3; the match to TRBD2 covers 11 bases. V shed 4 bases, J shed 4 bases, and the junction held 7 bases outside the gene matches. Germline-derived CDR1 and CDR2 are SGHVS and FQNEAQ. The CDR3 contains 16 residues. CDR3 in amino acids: CASSSYSGGASDTQYF. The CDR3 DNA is TGTGCCAGCAGCTCCTATAGCGGGGGGGCTTCAGATACGCAGTATTTT. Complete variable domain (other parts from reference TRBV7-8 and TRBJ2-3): GAGVSQSPRYKVAKRGQDVALRCDPISGHVSLFWYQQALGQGPEFLTYFQNEAQLDKSGLPSDRFFAERPEGSVSTLKIQRTQQEDSAVYLCASSSYSGGASDTQYFGPGTRLTVL.

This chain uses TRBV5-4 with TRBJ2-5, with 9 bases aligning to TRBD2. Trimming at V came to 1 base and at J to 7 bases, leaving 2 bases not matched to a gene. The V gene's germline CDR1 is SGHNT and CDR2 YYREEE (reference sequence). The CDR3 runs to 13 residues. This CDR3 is CASSLLREGTQYF. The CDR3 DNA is TGTGCCAGCAGCTTGCTGCGGGAGGGGACCCAGTACTTC.

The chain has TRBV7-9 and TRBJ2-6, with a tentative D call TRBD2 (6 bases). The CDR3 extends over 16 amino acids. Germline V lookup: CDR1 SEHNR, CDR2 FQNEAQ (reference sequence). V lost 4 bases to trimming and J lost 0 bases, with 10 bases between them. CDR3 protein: CASSSLEGSGANVLTF. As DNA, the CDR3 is TGTGCCAGCAGCTCACTGGAGGGCTCTGGGGCCAACGTCCTGACTTTC.

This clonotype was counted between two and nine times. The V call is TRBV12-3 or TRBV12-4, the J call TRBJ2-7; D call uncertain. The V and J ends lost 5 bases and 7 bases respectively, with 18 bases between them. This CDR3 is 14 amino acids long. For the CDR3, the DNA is TGTGCCAGCAGTCACCAAGGACGGGCTTTGGAGCAGTACTTC. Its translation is CASSHQGRALEQYF.

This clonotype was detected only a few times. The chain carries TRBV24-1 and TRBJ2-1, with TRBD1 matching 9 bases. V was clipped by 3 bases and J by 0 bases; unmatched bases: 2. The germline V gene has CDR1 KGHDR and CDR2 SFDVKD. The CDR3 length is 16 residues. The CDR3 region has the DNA TGTGCCACCAGTGATCCGGACAGGGGCTCCTACAATGAGCAGTTCTTC. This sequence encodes CATSDPDRGSYNEQFF.

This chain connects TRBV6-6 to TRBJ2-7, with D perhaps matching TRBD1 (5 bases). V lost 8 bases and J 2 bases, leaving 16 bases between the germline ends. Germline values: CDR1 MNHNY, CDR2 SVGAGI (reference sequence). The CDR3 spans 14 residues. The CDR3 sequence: CASRGQTATYEQYF. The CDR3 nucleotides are TGTGCCAGCCGCGGCCAGACAGCCACCTACGAGCAGTACTTC.

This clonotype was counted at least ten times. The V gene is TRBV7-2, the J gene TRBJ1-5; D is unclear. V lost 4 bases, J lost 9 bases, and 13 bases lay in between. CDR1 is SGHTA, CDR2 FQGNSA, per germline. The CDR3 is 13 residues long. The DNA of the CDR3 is TGTGCCAGCAGCTCACAAATCGACGTGCCCCAGCATTTT. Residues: CASSSQIDVPQHF.

CDR3 sequence reads: CARKRGDRANTGELFF. CDR3 DNA sequence: TGTGCCAGAAAGCGAGGCGACCGGGCAAACACCGGGGAGCTGTTTTTT. The chain couples TRBV2 to TRBJ2-2; D gene ambiguous. The germline CDR1 and CDR2 sequences are SNHLY and FYNNEI. This CDR3 has 16 amino acids. Trimming took off 9 bases at V and 2 bases at J, with 19 bases between the two ends.

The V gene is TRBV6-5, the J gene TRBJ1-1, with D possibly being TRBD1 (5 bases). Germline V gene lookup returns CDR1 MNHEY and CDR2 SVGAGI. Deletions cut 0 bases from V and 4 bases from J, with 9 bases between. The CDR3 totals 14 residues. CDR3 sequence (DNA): TGTGCCAGCAGTTACTCCACAGGACGCACTGAAGCTTTCTTT. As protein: CASSYSTGRTEAFF.

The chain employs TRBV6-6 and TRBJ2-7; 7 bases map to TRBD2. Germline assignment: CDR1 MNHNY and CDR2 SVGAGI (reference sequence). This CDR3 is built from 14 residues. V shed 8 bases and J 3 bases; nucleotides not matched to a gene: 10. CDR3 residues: CASDGGGGNYEQYF. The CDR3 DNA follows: TGTGCCAGCGATGGTGGGGGGGGGAACTACGAGCAGTACTTC.

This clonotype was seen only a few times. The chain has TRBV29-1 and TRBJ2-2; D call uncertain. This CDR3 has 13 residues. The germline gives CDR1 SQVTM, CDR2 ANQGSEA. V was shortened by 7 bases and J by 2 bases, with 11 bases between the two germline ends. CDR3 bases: TGCAGCGGGCAGGAACCTAACACCGGGGAGCTGTTTTTT. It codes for CSGQEPNTGELFF.

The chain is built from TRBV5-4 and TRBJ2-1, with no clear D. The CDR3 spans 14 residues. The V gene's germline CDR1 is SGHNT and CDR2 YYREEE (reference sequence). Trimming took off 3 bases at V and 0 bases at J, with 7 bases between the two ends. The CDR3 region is CASSSVSSYNEQFF. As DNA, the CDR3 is TGTGCCAGCAGCTCAGTTAGCTCCTACAATGAGCAGTTCTTC.

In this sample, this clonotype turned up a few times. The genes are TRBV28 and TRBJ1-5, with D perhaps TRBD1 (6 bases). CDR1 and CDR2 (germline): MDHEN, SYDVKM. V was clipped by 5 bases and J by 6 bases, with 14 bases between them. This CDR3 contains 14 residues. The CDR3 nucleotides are TGTGCCAGCAGTCCGACAGGAGTTCCTCAGCCCCAGCATTTT. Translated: CASSPTGVPQPQHF.

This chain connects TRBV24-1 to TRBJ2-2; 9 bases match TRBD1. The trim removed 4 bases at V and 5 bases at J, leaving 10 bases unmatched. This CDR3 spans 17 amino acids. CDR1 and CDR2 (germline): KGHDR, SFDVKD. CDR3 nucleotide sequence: TGTGCCACCAGTGACTACACCGGGACAGGGTCTACCGGGGAGCTGTTTTTT. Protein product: CATSDYTGTGSTGELFF.